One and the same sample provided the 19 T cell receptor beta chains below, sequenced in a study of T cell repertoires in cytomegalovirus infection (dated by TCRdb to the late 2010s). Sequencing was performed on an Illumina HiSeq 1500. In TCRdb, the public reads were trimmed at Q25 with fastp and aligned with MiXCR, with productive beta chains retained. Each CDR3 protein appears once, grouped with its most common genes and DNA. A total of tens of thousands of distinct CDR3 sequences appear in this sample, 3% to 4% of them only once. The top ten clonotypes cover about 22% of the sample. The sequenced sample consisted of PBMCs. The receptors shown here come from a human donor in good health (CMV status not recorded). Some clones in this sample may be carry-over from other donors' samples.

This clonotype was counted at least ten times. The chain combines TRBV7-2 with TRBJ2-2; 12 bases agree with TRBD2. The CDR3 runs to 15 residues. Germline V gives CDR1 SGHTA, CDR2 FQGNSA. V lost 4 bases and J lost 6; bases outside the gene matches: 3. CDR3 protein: CASSSSGRAAGELFF. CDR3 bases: TGTGCCAGCAGCTCTAGCGGGAGGGCGGCCGGGGAGCTGTTTTTT.

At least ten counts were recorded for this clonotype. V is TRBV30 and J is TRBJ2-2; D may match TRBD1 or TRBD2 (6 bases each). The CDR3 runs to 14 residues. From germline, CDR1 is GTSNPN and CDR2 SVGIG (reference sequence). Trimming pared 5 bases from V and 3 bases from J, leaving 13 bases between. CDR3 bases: TGTGCCTGGGAGGGGGGACTCGACACCGGGGAGCTGTTTTTT. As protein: CAWEGGLDTGELFF.

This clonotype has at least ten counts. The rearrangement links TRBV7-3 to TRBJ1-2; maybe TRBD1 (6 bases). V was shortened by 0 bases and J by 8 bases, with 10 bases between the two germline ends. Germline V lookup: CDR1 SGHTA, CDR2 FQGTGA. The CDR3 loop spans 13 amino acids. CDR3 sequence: CASSLTGGWGYTF. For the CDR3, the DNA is TGTGCCAGCAGCTTAACCGGGGGCTGGGGCTACACCTTC.

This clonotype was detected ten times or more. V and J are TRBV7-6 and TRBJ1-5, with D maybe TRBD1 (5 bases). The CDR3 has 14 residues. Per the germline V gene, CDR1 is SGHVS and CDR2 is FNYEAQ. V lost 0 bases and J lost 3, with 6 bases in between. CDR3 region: CASSLATDNQPQHF. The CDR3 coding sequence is TGTGCCAGCAGCTTAGCGACAGACAATCAGCCCCAGCATTTT.

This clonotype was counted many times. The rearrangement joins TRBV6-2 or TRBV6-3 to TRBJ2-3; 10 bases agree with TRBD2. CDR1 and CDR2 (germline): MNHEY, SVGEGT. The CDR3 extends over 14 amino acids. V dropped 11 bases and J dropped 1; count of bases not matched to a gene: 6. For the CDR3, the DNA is TGTGCCGGCCGGACTAGCGGTCGCACAGATACGCAGTATTTT. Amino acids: CAGRTSGRTDTQYF.

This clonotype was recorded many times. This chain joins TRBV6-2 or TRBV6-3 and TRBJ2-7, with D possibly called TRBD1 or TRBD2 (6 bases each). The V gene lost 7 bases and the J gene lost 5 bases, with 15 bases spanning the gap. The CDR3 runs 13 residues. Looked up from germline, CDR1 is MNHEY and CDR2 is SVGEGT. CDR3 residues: CASNGPGAHEQYF. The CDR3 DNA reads TGTGCCAGCAATGGGCCGGGGGCCCACGAGCAGTACTTC.

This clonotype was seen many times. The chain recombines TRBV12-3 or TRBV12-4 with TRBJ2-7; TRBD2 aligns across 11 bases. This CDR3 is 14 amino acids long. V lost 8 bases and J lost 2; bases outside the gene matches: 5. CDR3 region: CASGRLAGTYEQYF. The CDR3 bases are TGTGCCAGCGGGCGACTAGCGGGAACCTACGAGCAGTACTTC.

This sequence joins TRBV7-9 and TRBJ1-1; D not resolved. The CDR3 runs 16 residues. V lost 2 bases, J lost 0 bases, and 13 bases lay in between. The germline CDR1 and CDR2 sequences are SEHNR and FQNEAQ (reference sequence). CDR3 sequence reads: CASSLRADPMNTEAFF. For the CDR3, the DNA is TGTGCCAGCAGCTTACGGGCAGACCCCATGAACACTGAAGCTTTCTTT.

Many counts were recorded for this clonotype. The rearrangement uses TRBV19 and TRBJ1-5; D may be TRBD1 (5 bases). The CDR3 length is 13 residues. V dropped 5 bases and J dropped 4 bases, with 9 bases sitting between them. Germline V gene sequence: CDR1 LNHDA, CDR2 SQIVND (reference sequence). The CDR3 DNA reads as TGTGCCAGTAGTGCCCCAGGGAATCAGCCCCAGCATTTT. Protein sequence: CASSAPGNQPQHF.

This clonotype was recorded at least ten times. CDR3 sequence: CASSSTDYTRDQYF. Written as DNA, the CDR3 is TGTGCCAGCAGCTCGACGGACTATACCAGGGACCAGTACTTC. The chain uses TRBV7-2 and TRBJ2-5, with D possibly matching TRBD2 (6 bases). This CDR3 is 14 amino acids long. Trimming removed 4 bases from V and 10 bases from J, with 19 bases in between. In germline, CDR1 is SGHTA, CDR2 FQGNSA.

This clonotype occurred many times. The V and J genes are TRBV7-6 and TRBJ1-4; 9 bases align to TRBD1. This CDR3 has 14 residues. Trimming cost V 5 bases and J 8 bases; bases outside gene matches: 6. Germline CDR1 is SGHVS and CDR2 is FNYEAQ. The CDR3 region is CASSMPGQGEKLFF. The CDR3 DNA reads TGTGCCAGCAGCATGCCGGGACAGGGCGAAAAACTGTTTTTT.

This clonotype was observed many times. The CDR3 nucleotides are TGCGCCAGCAGCTTACAGCGGGGATACAATGAGCAGTTCTTC. This gives the protein CASSLQRGYNEQFF. This chain links TRBV5-1 with TRBJ2-1, with 7 bases matching TRBD2. This CDR3 is 14 amino acids long. The J segment lost 4 bases and the V segment lost 2 bases, leaving 3 bases of the junction unmatched. The germline V gene has CDR1 SGHRS and CDR2 YFSETQ.

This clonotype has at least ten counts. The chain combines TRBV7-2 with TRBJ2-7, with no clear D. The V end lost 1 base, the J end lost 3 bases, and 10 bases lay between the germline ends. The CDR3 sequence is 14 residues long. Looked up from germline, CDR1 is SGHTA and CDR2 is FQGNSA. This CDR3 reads CASSLGGFDYEQYF. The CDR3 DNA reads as TGTGCCAGCAGCTTAGGGGGTTTTGACTACGAGCAGTACTTC. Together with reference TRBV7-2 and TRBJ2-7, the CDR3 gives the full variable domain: GAGVSQSPSNKVTEKGKDVELRCDPISGHTALYWYRQSLGQGLEFLIYFQGNSAPDKSGLPSDRFSAERTGGSVSTLTIQRTQQEDSAVYLCASSLGGFDYEQYFGPGTRLTVT.

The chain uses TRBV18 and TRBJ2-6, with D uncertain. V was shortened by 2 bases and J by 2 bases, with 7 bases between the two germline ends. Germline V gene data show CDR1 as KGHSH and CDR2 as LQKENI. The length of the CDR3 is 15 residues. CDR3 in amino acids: CASSPEIAGANVLTF. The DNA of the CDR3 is TGTGCCAGCTCACCAGAAATAGCTGGGGCCAACGTCCTGACTTTC.

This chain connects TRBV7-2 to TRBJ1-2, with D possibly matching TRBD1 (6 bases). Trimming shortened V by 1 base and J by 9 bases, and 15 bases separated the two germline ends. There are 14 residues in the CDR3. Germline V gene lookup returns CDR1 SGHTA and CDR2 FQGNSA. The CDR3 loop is CASSLGTDQGSYTF. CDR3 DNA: TGTGCCAGCAGCTTAGGGACAGATCAGGGAAGCTACACCTTC.

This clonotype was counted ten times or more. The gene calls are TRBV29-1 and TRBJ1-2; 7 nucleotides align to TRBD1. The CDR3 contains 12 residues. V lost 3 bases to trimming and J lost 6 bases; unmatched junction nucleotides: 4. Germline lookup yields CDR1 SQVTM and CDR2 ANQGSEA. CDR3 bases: TGCAGCGTTGAGCAAGGGGGCCATGGCTACACCTTC. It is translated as CSVEQGGHGYTF. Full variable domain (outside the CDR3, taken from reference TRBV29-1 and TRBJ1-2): SAVISQKPSRDICQRGTSLTIQCQVDSQVTMMFWYRQQPGQSLTLIATANQGSEATYESGFVIDKFPISRPNLTFSTLTVSNMSPEDSSIYLCSVEQGGHGYTFGSGTRLTVV.

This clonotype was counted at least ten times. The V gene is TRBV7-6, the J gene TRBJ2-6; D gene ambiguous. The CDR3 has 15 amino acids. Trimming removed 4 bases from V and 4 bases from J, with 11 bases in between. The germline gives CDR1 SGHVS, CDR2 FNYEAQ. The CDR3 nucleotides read TGTGCCAGCAGCTATTCCCCGACAGGGGCCAACGTCCTGACTTTC. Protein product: CASSYSPTGANVLTF.

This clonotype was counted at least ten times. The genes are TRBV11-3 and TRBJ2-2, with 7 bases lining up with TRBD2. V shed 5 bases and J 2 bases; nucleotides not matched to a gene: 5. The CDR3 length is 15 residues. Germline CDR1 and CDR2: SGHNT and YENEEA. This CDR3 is CASSRTRPNTGELFF. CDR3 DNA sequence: TGTGCCAGCAGCAGGACTAGGCCCAACACCGGGGAGCTGTTTTTT.

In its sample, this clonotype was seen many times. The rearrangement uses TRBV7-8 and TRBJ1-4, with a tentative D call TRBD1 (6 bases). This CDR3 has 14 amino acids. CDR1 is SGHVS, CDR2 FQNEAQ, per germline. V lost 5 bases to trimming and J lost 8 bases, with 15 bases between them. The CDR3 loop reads CASSLTGQGEKLFF. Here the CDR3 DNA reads TGTGCCAGCAGCCTCACGGGCCAGGGGGAAAAACTGTTTTTT.